The 5 T cell receptor beta chains below were found in one sample sequenced in a study of blood T cells in healthy people across ages. With a J-beta primer mix and a sample-barcoded 5' primer, a second PCR ran about 7 to 12 cycles. TCRdb re-called the 5' RACE reads through MiXCR, storing one row per CDR3 protein. Among 1.8 million or so distinct CDR3 sequences listed, roughly two fifths were seen once. Sequencing used blood. The receptors come from a human donor in good health.

This clonotype was seen only once. The rearrangement uses TRBV4-1 and TRBJ1-1; D unclear. This CDR3 has 14 residues. V gave up 4 bases and J gave up 2 bases, with 11 bases separating them. Germline CDR1 is MGHRA and CDR2 is YSYEKL. CDR3 amino acids: CASSPNEINTEAFF. The CDR3 bases are TGCGCCAGCAGCCCTAACGAGATAAACACTGAAGCTTTCTTT.

The rearrangement links TRBV12-3 or TRBV12-4 to TRBJ2-5; D unresolved. The CDR3 runs 13 residues. V was pared by 7 bases and J by 5 bases, with 14 bases between. The CDR3 spells CASKDGLGETQYF. As DNA, the CDR3 is TGTGCCAGCAAGGACGGCTTAGGGGAGACCCAGTACTTC.

This chain joins TRBV5-6 and TRBJ2-7, with D unclear. Judging by the DNA end, TRBJ2-5 fits better; the J call may be wrong. Germline V gene lookup returns CDR1 SGHDT and CDR2 YYEEEE. The CDR3 totals 13 residues. This chain's CDR3 is CASSPGPIGTQYF. The CDR3 DNA is TGTGCCAGCAGCCCGGGTCCGATCGGGACCCAGTACTTC.

The chain links TRBV12-3 or TRBV12-4 to TRBJ2-7; D uncertain. The CDR3 is 13 residues long. Trimming stripped 3 bases from V and 6 bases from J, with 12 bases between. This CDR3 reads CASSLVSVGEQYF. The CDR3 nucleotides read TGTGCCAGCAGTTTGGTGTCAGTGGGCGAGCAGTACTTC.

The chain carries TRBV5-6 and TRBJ2-3, with TRBD2 identical over 7 bases. The V segment lost 2 bases and the J segment 5 bases; nucleotides outside the gene matches: 14. From germline, CDR1 is SGHDT and CDR2 YYEEEE. There are 17 residues in the CDR3. The chain's CDR3 is CASSLRLAPGREDTQYF. In DNA, the CDR3 is TGTGCCAGCAGCTTAAGACTAGCTCCTGGGCGGGAAGATACGCAGTATTTT.